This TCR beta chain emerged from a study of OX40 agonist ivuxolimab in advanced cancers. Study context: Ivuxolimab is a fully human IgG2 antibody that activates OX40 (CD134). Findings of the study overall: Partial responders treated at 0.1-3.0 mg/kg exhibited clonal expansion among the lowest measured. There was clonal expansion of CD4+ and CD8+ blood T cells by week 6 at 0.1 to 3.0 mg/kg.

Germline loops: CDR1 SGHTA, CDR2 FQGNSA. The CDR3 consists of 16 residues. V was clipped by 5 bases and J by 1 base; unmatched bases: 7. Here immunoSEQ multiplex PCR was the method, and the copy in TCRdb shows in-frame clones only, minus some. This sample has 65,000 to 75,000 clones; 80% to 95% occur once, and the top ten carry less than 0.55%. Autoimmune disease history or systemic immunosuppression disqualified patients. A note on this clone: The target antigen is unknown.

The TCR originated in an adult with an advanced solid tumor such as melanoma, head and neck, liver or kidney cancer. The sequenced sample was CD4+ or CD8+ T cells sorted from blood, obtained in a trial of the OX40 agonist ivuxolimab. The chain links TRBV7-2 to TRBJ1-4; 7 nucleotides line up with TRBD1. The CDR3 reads CASSPDRAGTNEKLFF. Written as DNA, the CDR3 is TGTGCCAGCAGCCCAGACAGGGCGGGAACTAATGAAAAACTGTTTTTT.